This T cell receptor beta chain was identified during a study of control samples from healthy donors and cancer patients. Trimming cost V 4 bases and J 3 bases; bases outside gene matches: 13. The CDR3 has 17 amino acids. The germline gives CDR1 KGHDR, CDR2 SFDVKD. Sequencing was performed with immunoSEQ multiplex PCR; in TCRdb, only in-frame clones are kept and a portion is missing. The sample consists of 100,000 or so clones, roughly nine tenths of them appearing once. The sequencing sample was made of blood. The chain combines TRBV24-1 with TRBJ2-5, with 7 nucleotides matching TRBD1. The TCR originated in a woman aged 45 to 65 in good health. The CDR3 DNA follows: TGTGCCACCAGTGACCCGGGGAACCGACAGGGAAAAGAGACCCAGTACTTC. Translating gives CATSDPGNRQGKETQYF.